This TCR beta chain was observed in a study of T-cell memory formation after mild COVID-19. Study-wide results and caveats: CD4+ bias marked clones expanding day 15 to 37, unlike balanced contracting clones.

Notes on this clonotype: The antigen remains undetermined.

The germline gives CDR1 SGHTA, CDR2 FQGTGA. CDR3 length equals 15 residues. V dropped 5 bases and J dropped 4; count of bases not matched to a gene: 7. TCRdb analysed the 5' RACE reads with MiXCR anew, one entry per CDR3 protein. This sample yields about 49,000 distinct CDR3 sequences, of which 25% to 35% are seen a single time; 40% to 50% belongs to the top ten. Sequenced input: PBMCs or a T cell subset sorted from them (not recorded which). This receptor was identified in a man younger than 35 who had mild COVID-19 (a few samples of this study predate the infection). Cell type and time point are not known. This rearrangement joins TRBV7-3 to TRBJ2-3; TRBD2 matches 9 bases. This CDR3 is CASSPGTSFSDTQYF. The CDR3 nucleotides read TGTGCCAGCAGCCCCGGGACTAGCTTTTCAGATACGCAGTATTTT. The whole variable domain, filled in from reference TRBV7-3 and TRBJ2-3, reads GAGVSQTPSNKVTEKGKYVELRCDPISGHTALYWYRQSLGQGPEFLIYFQGTGAADDSGLPNDRFFAVRPEGSVSTLKIQRTERGDSAVYLCASSPGTSFSDTQYFGPGTRLTVL.